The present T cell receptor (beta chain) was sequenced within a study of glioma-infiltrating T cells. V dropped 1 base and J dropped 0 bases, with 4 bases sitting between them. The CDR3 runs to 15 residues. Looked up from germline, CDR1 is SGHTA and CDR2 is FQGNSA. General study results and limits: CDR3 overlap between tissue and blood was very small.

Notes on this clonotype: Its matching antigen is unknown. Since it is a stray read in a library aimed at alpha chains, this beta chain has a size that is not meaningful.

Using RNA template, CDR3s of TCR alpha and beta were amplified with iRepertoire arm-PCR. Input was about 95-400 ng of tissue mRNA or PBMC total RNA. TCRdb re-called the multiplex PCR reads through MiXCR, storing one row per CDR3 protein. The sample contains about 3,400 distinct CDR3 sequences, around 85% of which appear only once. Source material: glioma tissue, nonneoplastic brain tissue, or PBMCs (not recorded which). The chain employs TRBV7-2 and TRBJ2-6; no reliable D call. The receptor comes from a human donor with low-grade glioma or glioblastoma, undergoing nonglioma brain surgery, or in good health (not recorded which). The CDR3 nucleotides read TGTGCCAGCAGCTTAGGTCCCTCTGGGGCCAACGTCCTGACTTTC. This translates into CASSLGPSGANVLTF. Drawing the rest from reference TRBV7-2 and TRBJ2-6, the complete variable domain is GAGVSQSPSNKVTEKGKDVELRCDPISGHTALYWYRQSLGQGLEFLIYFQGNSAPDKSGLPSDRFSAERTGGSVSTLTIQRTQQEDSAVYLCASSLGPSGANVLTFGAGSRLTVL.